This TCR beta chain is drawn from a study of OX40 agonist ivuxolimab in advanced cancers. Assay: immunoSEQ multiplex PCR; the TCRdb copy retains only in-frame clones and omits some. The profile shows some 94,000 clones, around 96% of them singletons. This sequence originates from an adult with an advanced solid tumor such as melanoma, head and neck, liver or kidney cancer. The material sequenced was CD4+ or CD8+ T cells sorted from blood, taken in a trial of the OX40 agonist ivuxolimab.

The CDR3 sequence is CASSETSGEATQYF. In DNA, the CDR3 is TGTGCCAGCAGTGAAACTAGCGGGGAGGCGACCCAGTACTTC. The chain combines TRBV2 with TRBJ2-5; 10 bases align to TRBD2. Trimming took 2 bases from V and 7 from J; bases not matched to a gene: 4. CDR3 length equals 14 residues. Looked up from germline, CDR1 is SNHLY and CDR2 is FYNNEI.